This T cell receptor beta chain was sequenced for a study of OX40 agonist ivuxolimab in advanced cancers. On the study more broadly: Among those enrolled, mean age was 60 years (range about 23 to 79) and about 82% were male.

This clone showed up just a few times. Germline lookup yields CDR1 MGHRA and CDR2 YSYEKL. The CDR3 is 13 amino acids. V lost 2 bases, J lost 4 bases, and 8 bases lay in between. Sequencing was performed with immunoSEQ multiplex PCR; in TCRdb, only in-frame clones are kept and a portion is missing. The sample has roughly 80,000 clones, roughly nine tenths seen once. V and J are TRBV4-1 and TRBJ1-1; tentatively, D is TRBD1 (5 bases). The clonotype comes from an adult with an advanced solid tumor such as melanoma, head and neck, liver or kidney cancer. Sequences were derived from CD4+ or CD8+ T cells sorted from blood, sampled in a trial of the OX40 agonist ivuxolimab. Here the CDR3 reads CASSQPRGTEAFF. The DNA of the CDR3 is TGCGCCAGCAGCCAACCGAGGGGCACTGAAGCTTTCTTT.